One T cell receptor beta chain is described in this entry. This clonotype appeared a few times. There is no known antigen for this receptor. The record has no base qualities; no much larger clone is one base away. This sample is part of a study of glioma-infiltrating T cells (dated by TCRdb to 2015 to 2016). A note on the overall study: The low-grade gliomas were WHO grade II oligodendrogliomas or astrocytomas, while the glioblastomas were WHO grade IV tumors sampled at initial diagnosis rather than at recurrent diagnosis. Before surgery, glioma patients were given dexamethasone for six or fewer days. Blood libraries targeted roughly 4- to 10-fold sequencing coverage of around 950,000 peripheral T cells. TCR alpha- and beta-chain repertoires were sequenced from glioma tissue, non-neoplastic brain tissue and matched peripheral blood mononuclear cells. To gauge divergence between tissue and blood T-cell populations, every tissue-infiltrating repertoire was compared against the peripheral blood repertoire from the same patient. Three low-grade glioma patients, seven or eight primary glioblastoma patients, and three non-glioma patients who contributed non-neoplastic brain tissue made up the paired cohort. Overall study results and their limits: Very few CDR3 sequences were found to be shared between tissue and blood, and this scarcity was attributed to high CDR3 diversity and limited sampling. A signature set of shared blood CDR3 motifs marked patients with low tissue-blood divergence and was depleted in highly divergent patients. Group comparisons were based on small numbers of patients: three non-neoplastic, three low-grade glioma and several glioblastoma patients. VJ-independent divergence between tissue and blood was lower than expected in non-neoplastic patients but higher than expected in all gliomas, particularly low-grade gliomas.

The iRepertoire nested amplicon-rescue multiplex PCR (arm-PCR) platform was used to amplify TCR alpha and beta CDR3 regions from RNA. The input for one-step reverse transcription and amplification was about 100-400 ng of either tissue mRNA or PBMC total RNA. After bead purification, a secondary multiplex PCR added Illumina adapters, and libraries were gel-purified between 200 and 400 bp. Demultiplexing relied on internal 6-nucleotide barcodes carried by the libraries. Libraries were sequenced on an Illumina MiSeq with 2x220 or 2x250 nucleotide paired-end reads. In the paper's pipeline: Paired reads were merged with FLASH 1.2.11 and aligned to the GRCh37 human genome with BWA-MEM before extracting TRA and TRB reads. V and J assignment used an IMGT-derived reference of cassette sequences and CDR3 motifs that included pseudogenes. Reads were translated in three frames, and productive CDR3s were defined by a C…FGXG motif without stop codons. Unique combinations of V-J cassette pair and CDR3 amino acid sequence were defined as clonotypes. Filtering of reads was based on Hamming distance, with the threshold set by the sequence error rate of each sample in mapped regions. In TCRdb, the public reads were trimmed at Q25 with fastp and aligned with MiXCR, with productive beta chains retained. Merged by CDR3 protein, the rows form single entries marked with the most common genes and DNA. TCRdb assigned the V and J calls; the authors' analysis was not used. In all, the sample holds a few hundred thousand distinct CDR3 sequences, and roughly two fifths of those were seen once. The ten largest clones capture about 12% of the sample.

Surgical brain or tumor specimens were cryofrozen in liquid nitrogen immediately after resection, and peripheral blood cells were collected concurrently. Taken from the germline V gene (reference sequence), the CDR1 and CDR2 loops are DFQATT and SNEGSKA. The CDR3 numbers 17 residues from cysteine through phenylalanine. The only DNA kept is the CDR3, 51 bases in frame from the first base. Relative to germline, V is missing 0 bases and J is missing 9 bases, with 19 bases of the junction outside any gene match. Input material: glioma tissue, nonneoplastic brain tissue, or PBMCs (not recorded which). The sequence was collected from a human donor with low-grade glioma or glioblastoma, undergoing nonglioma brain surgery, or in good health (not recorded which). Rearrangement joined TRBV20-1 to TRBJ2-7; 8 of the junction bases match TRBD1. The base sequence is TGCAGTGCTAGAGATAAAATCGGGCCAGGGGGCGAAATGGGGCAGTACTTC. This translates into CSARDKIGPGGEMGQYF.